The T cell receptor beta chain described here comes from a study of shared clonotypes between healthy human individuals (dated by TCRdb to between 2020 and 2021). Looking at the study overall: The cohort comprised a couple of women and three men aged 18 to 49 years. Per donor, three plates each were used for CD4 naive and CD4 memory, two for CD8 naive, and one for CD8 memory. To estimate repertoire size and how much clonotypes are shared between individuals, the study performed deep sequencing of blood TCR repertoires from five healthy adults. Each donor's leukapheresis produced roughly between about 0.85 and 10 billion PBMCs. Different laboratories and diverse techniques were used to prepare libraries and sequence TCR repertoires, to increase sequencing depth and limit assay-specific biases.

The donors were healthy, HIV-negative adults with no recently reported acute infections or vaccinations. All donors were Caucasian adults living in Nashville, Tennessee, USA. Magnetic negative selection was used to enrich CD4+ T cells, after which naive cells were positively selected on CD45RA and the negative fraction became the memory subset. Blood was collected by leukapheresis, and PBMCs were isolated by Ficoll-Histopaque density gradient centrifugation and then cryopreserved in liquid nitrogen vapor phase. Analytical flow cytometry was used to check the purity and quantity of every magnetically sorted T cell population. Each sorted fraction had its genomic DNA isolated and then quantified by UV absorbance on a Nanodrop 2000c. Remarks on this clone: Its antigen target is currently unknown. No base-level quality is on record; no much larger clone is a single base apart.

Overall results and qualifications from the work: Naive subsets generally had larger estimated clonotype richness than memory subsets. Even with the large sequencing depth, rarefaction of the sorted-subset datasets indicated that sequencing was incomplete. Higher generation probabilities were observed for clonotypes shared by all four sorted-subset donors than for non-shared clonotypes. The small number of donors limited the genetic and exposure-history diversity represented. Sampling was restricted to blood, and TCR repertoires in tissue are likely to differ from TCR repertoires in blood. About 5% of naive CD4, 3.5% of naive CD8, about 2.4% of memory CD4, and more than 0.35% of memory CD8 clonotypes were shared across several donors. Pairwise subsampling indicated that sequencing depth was expected to affect the degree of clonotype sharing among donors.

Using the deep immunoSEQ assay, TCR CDR3 regions were amplified from genomic DNA by multiplex PCR. Extracted genomic DNA from each cell subset was spread evenly across all wells of several immunoSEQ 96-well plates, with each plate serving as a replicate. For sorted subsets, each replicate PCR was loaded with about 200 ng genomic DNA, equivalent to roughly 30,000 T cell genomes. Purified libraries were measured with a Qubit 3.0 fluorometer, size-checked on a Bioanalyzer 2100, and measured again with the KAPA Library Quantification kit. Each immunoSEQ 96-well plate was sequenced on its own single-read 150-cycle Illumina NextSeq 550 flow cell. For the original study's pipeline: Because the immunoSEQ output held only junctional sequences and lacked quality scores, the filtering could not match the filtering applied to full-length reads. Sequences were annotated with PyIR, a Python wrapper for IgBLAST v1.9, using IMGT germline references to assign V/J genes and CDR3. Reads with weak V/J assignments (E-value above 1e-6), missing CDR3, stop codons, out-of-frame junctions, or ambiguous translated residues were removed. V3J clonotypes were defined as sequences sharing the same inferred V gene, J gene, and CDR3 amino acid sequence. Percentage overlap between repertoires was calculated by dividing the number of shared unique clonotypes by the size of the smaller repertoire. RTK rarefaction, the Chao1 estimator, and Recon v2.1 estimates of unobserved clonotypes were used to assess repertoire richness. Generation probabilities were computed with OLGA for all TCRbeta clonotypes obtained by the gDNA method from four donors. What TCRdb holds here is the immuneACCESS table cut down to in-frame rearrangements. Part of the clones is not present; checked against another copy, under half of the missing clones reflect an unresolved V gene, and the others are unexplained. Clone size and V and J calls were adopted from that table, with D and trimming inferred from the DNA. For this sample there are some 1 million clones; 65% to 75% appear just once. The ten most abundant clones make up 1.5% of the sample.

Trimming accounts for 0 bases at V and 3 bases at J, while the number of junction bases matched to no gene is 7. CDR1 and CDR2 are read off the germline V gene as LGHNA and YSLEER. The CDR3 starts with the cysteine, ends with the phenylalanine, and has 17 residues. Solely the CDR3 DNA is kept, with 51 bases framed from the first base. Material: memory CD4+ T cells sorted from blood. Reading the label with the study, this specimen's cell subset or site is: CD45RA-negative fraction. This clonotype was obtained from a man aged 18 to 30 in good health. The receptor chain draws on TRBV4-3 and TRBJ2-1; a stretch of 8 junction bases matches TRBD2. The sequenced DNA is TGCGCCAGCAGCCAAGATCCGGCGGGAGGTTTCTACAATGAGCAGTTCTTC. Its translation reads: CASSQDPAGGFYNEQFF.